This paragraph covers one T cell receptor beta chain sequence. Its antigen remains undetermined. The input lacks base qualities; no much larger clone sits a single base away. The sample is drawn from a study of T cell repertoires in cytomegalovirus infection (dated by TCRdb to between 2018 and 2021). In the study overall: Peptide stimulations targeted recently identified HLA-C-restricted CMV epitopes, whose presentation resists viral immunomodulation, together with well-studied HLA-B-restricted epitopes. Because public TCR beta signatures pointed to carriage of CMV infection together with the matching HLA type, the HLA type of each donor mattered for the analysis. What the study reported, not specific to this receptor: Carriers of CMV infection plus the relevant HLA type were discriminated by the cumulative frequency of public TCR beta family members in the study cohort and in an independent roughly 370-donor cohort. In the ex vivo response, HLA-C-restricted CMV-specific TCR beta clonotypes were dominant, and in two of eight donors the single most frequent clonotype came from this HLA-C-restricted group.

Sequencing was performed on an Illumina HiSeq 1500. TCRdb reprocessing: public reads trimmed at Q25 with fastp, clones called with MiXCR, in-frame beta chains kept. Merged by CDR3 protein, the rows form single entries marked with the most common genes and DNA. The sample table lists about 110,000 distinct CDR3 sequences, over 25% of them with a count of one. The top ten clonotypes cover 40% to 45% of the sample. What the treatment or condition label conveys for this sample: in vitro stimulation with specific CMV peptide epitopes to enrich CMV-specific T cells. The CDR3 spans 15 residues, from the cysteine through the phenylalanine. The DNA shown is the 45-base CDR3, in frame from base 1. The germline V gene gives CDR1 as SQVTM and CDR2 as ANQGSEA. V is clipped by 2 bases and J by 0 bases, and the sequence between their germline boundaries is 11 bases long.

The specimen comprised CD8+ T cells from cultured PBMCs, sampled from culture after CMV antigen stimulation. The clonotype comes from a human donor in good health (CMV status not recorded). Some clones in this sample may be carry-over from other donors' samples. The V gene is TRBV29-1 and the J gene is TRBJ2-1; confidence is insufficient to name the D gene. The sequenced DNA is TGCAGCGTTGAATCGATTGAGAGCTCCTACAATGAGCAGTTCTTC. Translated, this is CSVESIESSYNEQFF.